This T cell receptor beta chain was sequenced for a study of neurological immune-mediated disorders. Losses at the gene ends were 6 bases for V and 8 bases for J; bases not matched to a gene: 11. Germline lookup yields CDR1 MNHEY and CDR2 SMNVEV (reference sequence). CDR3 length equals 14 residues. At least ten counts were recorded for this clonotype. Its target is unknown. Broader study findings: In HTLV-1-associated myelopathy, TCR clonal expansion was greatest, and in multiple sclerosis it was least, below healthy controls. Private repertoires in all groups were suggested, as expanded clones shared no CDR3 amino acid sequences across subjects.

TCRdb reanalysed the 5' RACE reads using MiXCR and keeps one entry per CDR3 protein. Of roughly 75,000 distinct CDR3 sequences listed, about an eighth were seen once; the top ten hold around 4.3%. Time point here: longitudinal time-point 1 (baseline). V is TRBV27 and J is TRBJ2-7, with TRBD1 identical over 9 bases. The clonotype was recovered from a female donor with HTLV-1-associated myelopathy (HAM/TSP). Sequenced sample: PBMCs. The DNA of the CDR3 is TGTGCCAGCAGGCAACCGGGACAGGGATTAAAGCAGTACTTC. Translated: CASRQPGQGLKQYF.